This TCR beta chain was profiled in a study of shared clonotypes between healthy human individuals. Whole-study context: Each donor had three CD4 naive, three CD4 memory, two CD8 naive and one CD8 memory plate. Study-wide results and limits: Some naive CD4 clonotypes, around 4.7%, turned up in common across a handful of donors. Investigators expected sequencing depth to affect clonotype sharing among donors.

Only in-frame clones appear in the TCRdb table, and some are missing; sequencing was by immunoSEQ multiplex PCR. Among 1,400,000 or so clones listed, 97% to 99% were seen once. V shed 4 bases and J shed 1 base, with 8 bases lying between them. CDR3 length: 14 residues. Germline V gene lookup returns CDR1 MNHEY and CDR2 SVGAGI. Concerning this clone itself: What it recognizes is unknown.

This chain uses TRBV6-5 with TRBJ1-3, with D perhaps matching TRBD1 (5 bases). The clonotype comes from a man aged 25-45 years in good health. The sequenced sample was naive CD4+ T cells sorted from blood. Sample subset: CD45RA+ positively selected. In DNA form, the CDR3 reads TGTGCCAGCAGTTGGAGGGGTTCTGGAAACACCATATATTTT. Its protein is CASSWRGSGNTIYF.